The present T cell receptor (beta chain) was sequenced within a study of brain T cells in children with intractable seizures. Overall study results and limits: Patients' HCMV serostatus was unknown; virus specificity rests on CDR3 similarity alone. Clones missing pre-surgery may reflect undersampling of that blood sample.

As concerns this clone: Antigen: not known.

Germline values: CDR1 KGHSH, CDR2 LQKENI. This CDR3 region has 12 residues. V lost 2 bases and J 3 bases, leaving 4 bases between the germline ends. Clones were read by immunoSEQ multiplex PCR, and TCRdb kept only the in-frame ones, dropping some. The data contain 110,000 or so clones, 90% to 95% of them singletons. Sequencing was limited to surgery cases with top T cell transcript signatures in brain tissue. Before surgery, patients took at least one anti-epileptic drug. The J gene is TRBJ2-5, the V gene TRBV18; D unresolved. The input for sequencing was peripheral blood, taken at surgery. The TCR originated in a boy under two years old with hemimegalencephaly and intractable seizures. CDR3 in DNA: TGTGCCAGCTCACCAGGCGAAGAGACCCAGTACTTC. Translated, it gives CASSPGEETQYF.